These 29 T cell receptor beta chains were all obtained from the same sample, sequenced in a study of neoadjuvant nivolumab and ipilimumab in lung cancer (dated by TCRdb to 2018 to 2020). Library method: the immunoSEQ multiplex PCR assay. TCRdb re-hosts the immuneACCESS table, in-frame sequences only. Its copies lack some clones; in the studies checked, an unresolved V gene accounts for under half of them, and the cause for the rest is not known. In all, the sample holds tens of thousands of clones, and approximately 77% of those were seen once. The biggest ten clones account for roughly 23% of the sample. The time point label for this specimen denotes: pretherapy, before neoadjuvant immune checkpoint inhibitors. Sequencing used peripheral blood, obtained before neoadjuvant nivolumab, alone or with ipilimumab. The source of these receptors is an adult with non-small cell lung cancer.

The J gene is TRBJ1-3, the V gene TRBV2; possible D gene TRBD1, 5 bases. The V end lost 3 bases, the J end lost 3 bases, and 9 bases lay between the germline ends. Per the germline V gene, CDR1 is SNHLY and CDR2 is FYNNEI. The CDR3 is made up of 14 amino acids. The chain's CDR3 is CASSEAGFGNTIYF. The CDR3 DNA reads TGTGCCAGCAGTGAGGCAGGGTTTGGAAACACCATATATTTT.

The V call is TRBV7-9, the J call TRBJ1-1; 8 bases map to TRBD1. V dropped 4 bases and J dropped 5; count of bases not matched to a gene: 6. CDR1 SEHNR and CDR2 FQNEAQ come from the germline V gene (reference sequence). CDR3 length: 14 amino acids. The CDR3 is CASSSGQGSTEAFF. The CDR3 coding sequence is TGTGCCAGCAGCTCAGGACAGGGCTCGACTGAAGCTTTCTTT.

The J gene is TRBJ2-7, the V gene TRBV7-2, with D uncertain. The CDR3 loop spans 11 amino acids. CDR1 is SGHTA, CDR2 FQGNSA, per germline. Trimming removed 2 bases at V and 5 bases at J, with 4 bases between. The CDR3 spells CASSLWHEQYF. The CDR3 bases are TGTGCCAGCAGCTTATGGCACGAGCAGTACTTC.

This chain uses TRBV11-3 with TRBJ1-2, with D tentatively TRBD1 (6 bases). Trimming removed 0 bases at V and 4 bases at J, with 9 bases between. The CDR3 is made up of 14 amino acids. Germline V gene data show CDR1 as SGHNT and CDR2 as YENEEA. The CDR3 coding sequence is TGTGCCAGCAGCTTAGAGAGGACAGCCTATGGCTACACCTTC. Translated: CASSLERTAYGYTF.

This clone has just a few counts. The chain's CDR3 is CASSQVFGNGYTF. CDR3 sequence (DNA): TGCGCCAGCAGCCAAGTATTCGGGAATGGCTACACCTTC. The chain employs TRBV4-1 and TRBJ1-2; D is uncertain. There are 13 residues in the CDR3. CDR1 is MGHRA and CDR2 is YSYEKL in the germline V gene. V gave up 1 base and J gave up 6 bases, with 9 bases separating them.

The chain is built from TRBV6-5 and TRBJ1-2; D gene uncertain. The CDR3 contains 15 residues. CDR1 and CDR2 (germline): MNHEY, SVGAGI. Trimming shortened V by 2 bases and J by 8 bases, and 18 bases separated the two germline ends. The CDR3 DNA is TGTGCCAGCAGTTACAACCCCAGCAGTCGGGTGGGCTACACCTTC. Protein sequence: CASSYNPSSRVGYTF.

This chain uses TRBV19 with TRBJ2-5; no definite D call. The CDR3 has 13 amino acids. Germline CDR1 and CDR2: LNHDA and SQIVND (reference sequence). V gave up 5 bases and J gave up 5 bases, with 12 bases separating them. CDR3 DNA sequence: TGTGCCAGTAGTGTATCTATAACGGAGACCCAGTACTTC. Amino acids: CASSVSITETQYF.

The chain combines TRBV5-1 with TRBJ2-7; 11 nucleotides agree with TRBD2. This CDR3 region has 13 residues. CDR1 SGHRS and CDR2 YFSETQ come from the germline V gene. The ends lost 4 bases at V and 7 bases at J; junction bases unmatched: 4. The CDR3 here is CASSPGTSGEQYF. CDR3 sequence (DNA): TGCGCCAGCAGCCCGGGGACTAGCGGAGAGCAGTACTTC.

The chain has TRBV18 and TRBJ1-1; tentative D call: TRBD1 (5 bases). The ends were cut back, 5 bases at V and 1 base at J, with 14 bases in the middle. Germline CDR1 and CDR2: KGHSH and LQKENI. The CDR3 contains 15 residues. The CDR3 loop is CASSTVGGSNTEAFF. The CDR3 DNA sequence: TGTGCCAGCTCAACGGTGGGGGGATCGAACACTGAAGCTTTCTTT. Looking up the rest from reference TRBV18 and TRBJ1-1 gives the full variable domain: NAGVMQNPRHLVRRRGQEARLRCSPMKGHSHVYWYRQLPEEGLKFMVYLQKENIIDESGMPKERFSAEFPKEGPSILRIQQVVRGDSAAYFCASSTVGGSNTEAFFGQGTRLTVV.

The chain is built from TRBV30 and TRBJ1-2; no clear D. V shed 4 bases and J shed 3 bases, with 12 bases lying between them. Per germline, CDR1 GTSNPN and CDR2 SVGIG (reference sequence). The CDR3 loop spans 13 amino acids. The DNA of the CDR3 is TGTGCCTGGACTCGGTACACGGACTATGGCTACACCTTC. It is translated as CAWTRYTDYGYTF.

The chain employs TRBV29-1 and TRBJ1-1; D unresolved. Trimming removed 4 bases from V and 4 bases from J, with 4 bases in between. There are 10 residues in the CDR3. Germline CDR1 reads SQVTM; CDR2 reads ANQGSEA. CDR3 region: CSVAPTEAFF. CDR3 sequence (DNA): TGCAGCGTTGCCCCCACTGAAGCTTTCTTT. Full variable domain (missing parts from reference TRBV29-1 and TRBJ1-1): SAVISQKPSRDICQRGTSLTIQCQVDSQVTMMFWYRQQPGQSLTLIATANQGSEATYESGFVIDKFPISRPNLTFSTLTVSNMSPEDSSIYLCSVAPTEAFFGQGTRLTVV.

This chain links TRBV30 with TRBJ1-5; D gene ambiguous. The CDR3 has 12 residues. V shed 7 bases and J shed 0 bases, with 7 bases lying between them. Germline V gene sequence: CDR1 GTSNPN, CDR2 SVGIG (reference sequence). CDR3 in amino acids: CAFQLSNQPQHF. The CDR3, as DNA: TGTGCCTTCCAGCTTAGCAATCAGCCCCAGCATTTT.

The CDR3 loop is CASLSTGTEAFF. The CDR3 nucleotides are TGTGCCAGTCTTAGTACGGGCACTGAAGCTTTCTTT. This chain uses TRBV7-2 with TRBJ1-1, with D uncertain. Germline V CDR1 and CDR2: SGHTA, FQGNSA. V gave up 9 bases and J gave up 4 bases, with 12 bases separating them. This CDR3 contains 12 residues.

This chain links TRBV29-1 with TRBJ2-3, with D hard to call. The germline V and J ends were trimmed by 4 bases and 0 bases, with 8 bases remaining between them. This CDR3 is built from 13 residues. Germline lookup yields CDR1 SQVTM and CDR2 ANQGSEA. CDR3 sequence reads: CSVGASSTDTQYF. The CDR3 DNA follows: TGCAGCGTTGGGGCGAGCAGCACAGATACGCAGTATTTT.

V and J are TRBV7-9 and TRBJ2-7, with unresolved D. Germline CDR1 reads SEHNR; CDR2 reads FQNEAQ (reference sequence). This CDR3 comprises 13 residues. Trimming took 5 bases from V and 1 from J, leaving 9 bases between them. The CDR3 DNA follows: TGTGCCAGCAGCCGGACGGATTCCTACGAGCAGTACTTC. Residues: CASSRTDSYEQYF.

This chain joins TRBV6-1 and TRBJ1-4, with 7 bases that match TRBD1. The V segment lost 3 bases and the J segment 11 bases; nucleotides outside the gene matches: 9. The CDR3 runs 14 residues. Germline CDR1 MNHNS, CDR2 SASEGT. In DNA form, the CDR3 reads TGTGCCAGCAGTGACATGACAGGGATCGGGAAACTGTTTTTT. Its protein is CASSDMTGIGKLFF.

The J gene is TRBJ1-2, the V gene TRBV9; D is uncertain. Germline V gene data show CDR1 as SGDLS and CDR2 as YYNGEE. Trimming left V 3 bases short and J 5 bases short, with 8 bases between. The CDR3 extends over 12 amino acids. The CDR3 DNA follows: TGTGCCAGCAGCGCTAGGGATTATGGCTACACCTTC. Residues: CASSARDYGYTF.

The rearrangement links TRBV7-2 to TRBJ1-5; D not certain. Between the trimmed V and J ends, which lost 5 bases and 0 bases, there was a span of 8 bases. This CDR3 is 14 amino acids long. Germline V CDR1 and CDR2: SGHTA, FQGNSA. CDR3 DNA: TGTGCCAGCAGCCCCCAACTTAGCAATCAGCCCCAGCATTTT. It yields the protein CASSPQLSNQPQHF.

The chain recombines TRBV7-9 with TRBJ2-5; D is possibly TRBD2 (5 bases). The CDR3 runs to 15 residues. Germline values: CDR1 SEHNR, CDR2 FQNEAQ (reference sequence). V lost 2 bases and J lost 3, with 13 bases in between. The CDR3, as DNA: TGTGCCAGCAGCTTATGGGTCGGGAAGGAAGAGACCCAGTACTTC. It codes for CASSLWVGKEETQYF.

This sequence joins TRBV9 and TRBJ1-2; the match to TRBD1 covers 7 bases. Germline CDR1 SGDLS, CDR2 YYNGEE. This CDR3 is built from 14 residues. Germline trimming cut 0 bases from V and 4 bases from J; bases unmatched to any gene: 3. The CDR3 nucleotides are TGTGCCAGCAGCGTAGCCGGGACAGCCTATGGCTACACCTTC. As protein: CASSVAGTAYGYTF.

This chain's CDR3 is CASSTRDRSNYGYTF. The CDR3, as DNA: TGTGCCAGCAGCACCCGGGACAGATCTAACTATGGCTACACCTTC. V usage is TRBV5-6 and J usage is TRBJ1-2, with 7 bases fitting TRBD1. From germline, CDR1 is SGHDT and CDR2 YYEEEE. This CDR3 is 15 amino acids long. V gave up 4 bases and J gave up 0 bases; unmatched junction bases: 6.

This rearrangement joins TRBV11-2 to TRBJ1-2; D is possibly TRBD1 (5 bases). The germline gives CDR1 SGHAT, CDR2 FQNNGV. Trimming pared 1 base from V and 6 bases from J, leaving 9 bases between. The CDR3 is 13 amino acids. The CDR3 nucleotides are TGTGCCAGCAGCTTAGTATTAGGGGATGGCTACACCTTC. Translation: CASSLVLGDGYTF.

The genes are TRBV7-9 and TRBJ1-3; a weak D match, TRBD1 (5 bases). CDR3 size: 14 residues. Between the trimmed V and J ends, which lost 1 base and 4 bases, there was a span of 8 bases. CDR1 SEHNR and CDR2 FQNEAQ come from the germline V gene (reference sequence). CDR3 nucleotide sequence: TGTGCCAGCAGCTTAGAAGCAGGGGGAAACACCATATATTTT. Its protein product is CASSLEAGGNTIYF. The full variable domain, with the rest looked up from reference TRBV7-9 and TRBJ1-3, is DTGVSQNPRHKITKRGQNVTFRCDPISEHNRLYWYRQTLGQGPEFLTYFQNEAQLEKSRLLSDRFSAERPKGSFSTLEIQRTEQGDSAMYLCASSLEAGGNTIYFGEGSWLTVV.

With respect to this clone: Sequence at one end of the junction differs from germline and may be a read error. The rearrangement uses TRBV7-7 and TRBJ2-1; 9 nucleotides agree with TRBD1. The V gene's germline CDR1 is SSHAT and CDR2 FNYEAQ (reference sequence). This CDR3 region has 16 residues. The CDR3 loop reads CASSRMGTGSGNEQFF. CDR3 DNA: TGTGCTAGCAGCCGTATGGGGACAGGGTCGGGAAATGAGCAGTTCTTC.

This chain links TRBV5-5 with TRBJ1-2; the D gene is possibly TRBD1 (5 bases). Between the trimmed V and J ends, which lost 0 bases and 1 base, there was a span of 16 bases. The CDR3 covers 17 residues. Germline V lookup: CDR1 SGHKS, CDR2 YYEKEE (reference sequence). CDR3 bases: TGTGCCAGCAGCTTGGACCGGGCGGTGGGACTTAACTATGGCTACACCTTC. Protein product: CASSLDRAVGLNYGYTF.

This clone has only one observation. The V gene is TRBV5-1, the J gene TRBJ1-2; possibly TRBD1 for D (5 bases). This CDR3 is built from 14 residues. V dropped 4 bases and J dropped 7 bases, with 17 bases sitting between them. CDR1 SGHRS and CDR2 YFSETQ come from the germline V gene. The CDR3 loop reads CASSLGTLGSGYTF. CDR3 DNA: TGCGCCAGCAGCCTCGGGACCTTAGGCTCTGGCTACACCTTC.

As concerns this clone: The sample holds other DNA sequences that translate to the same CDR3. This chain links TRBV7-9 with TRBJ2-1; no clear D gene. Germline loops: CDR1 SEHNR, CDR2 FQNEAQ (reference sequence). This CDR3 comprises 14 residues. The V end was cut by 0 bases, the J end by 3 bases, with 6 bases between. CDR3 in amino acids: CASSLAGSYNEQFF. Written as DNA, the CDR3 is TGTGCCAGCAGCTTAGCGGGAAGCTACAATGAGCAGTTCTTC. The full variable domain, its missing parts supplied by reference TRBV7-9 and TRBJ2-1, is DTGVSQNPRHKITKRGQNVTFRCDPISEHNRLYWYRQTLGQGPEFLTYFQNEAQLEKSRLLSDRFSAERPKGSFSTLEIQRTEQGDSAMYLCASSLAGSYNEQFFGPGTRLTVL.

This clone was detected a few times. This rearrangement joins TRBV9 to TRBJ2-1; D is ambiguous. This CDR3 comprises 11 residues. From germline, CDR1 is SGDLS and CDR2 YYNGEE. Trimming removed 3 bases at V and 9 bases at J, with 7 bases between. The CDR3 reads CASSGDSEQFF. Written as DNA, the CDR3 is TGTGCCAGCAGCGGGGATAGTGAGCAGTTCTTC.

By share, this clone ranks as medium-sized. V usage is TRBV11-3 and J usage is TRBJ2-3; perhaps TRBD2 as D (6 bases). The CDR3 sequence is 15 residues long. V gave up 4 bases and J gave up 5 bases, with 16 bases separating them. Germline V gene sequence: CDR1 SGHNT, CDR2 YENEEA. The CDR3 loop reads CASSSTGTLLDTQYF. The CDR3 DNA sequence: TGTGCCAGCAGCTCCACCGGGACTCTATTAGATACGCAGTATTTT.